Sequencing of this T cell receptor beta chain was carried out in a study of cytomegalovirus exposure and HLA in healthy donors. In the study overall: In terms of ancestry, the Caucasian-associated cluster contained around 79% of the approximately 420 genotyped donors.

Study results and limitations: A later analysis found TCR association rates differed by HLA locus, highest for DRB1 and lowest for HLA-C. According to an earlier analysis, most TCR beta V segments yielded productive rearrangements about 87% or about 30% of the time.

This CDR3 region has 14 residues. Germline trimming cut 0 bases from V and 3 bases from J; bases unmatched to any gene: 2. Germline CDR1 SGDLS, CDR2 YYNGEE. PCR involved 60 Vbeta and 13 Jbeta primers. The protocol was immunoSEQ multiplex PCR, while the TCRdb copy is restricted to in-frame clones and leaves out a portion. The sample carries about 170,000 clones, 82% recorded once. As to this clone: Its specificity is not known.

Sequencing used PBMCs. This chain uses TRBV9 with TRBJ2-7, with 8 bases identical to TRBD1. This sequence was found in a male donor in good health and CMV-seronegative. CDR3 sequence: CASSVAGQGYEQYF. In nucleotides, the CDR3 is TGTGCCAGCAGCGTAGCCGGACAGGGCTACGAGCAGTACTTC. Combining the CDR3 with reference TRBV9 and TRBJ2-7 gives the whole variable domain DSGVTQTPKHLITATGQRVTLRCSPRSGDLSVYWYQQSLDQGLQFLIQYYNGEERAKGNILERFSAQQFPDLHSELNLSSLELGDSALYFCASSVAGQGYEQYFGPGTRLTVT.